This T cell receptor beta chain stems from a study of blood T cell repertoires in COVID-19. Study in general: Spain, Italy and the United States supplied samples that represented acute and convalescent COVID-19. Sources were T cells, B-cell-depleted T cells, or PBMCs; the material itself was cDNA or gDNA.

CDR1 and CDR2 (germline): MRHNA, SNTAGT. V shed 3 bases and J shed 4 bases, with 15 bases lying between them. The CDR3 spans 15 residues. Original processing notes: Nucleated cell counts were estimated from reference gene primer amplification. The protocol was immunoSEQ multiplex PCR, while the TCRdb copy is restricted to in-frame clones and leaves out a portion. That table gives V, J and clone size, and the DNA gave D and trimming. The sample lists about 44,000 clones, roughly 88% seen once, with less than 1.5% in the top ten. The source material was peripheral blood. The chain couples TRBV6-4 to TRBJ1-2; D perhaps matches TRBD1 (5 bases). The clonotype was recovered from a woman in her thirties or forties with acute or convalescent COVID-19. CDR3 protein: CASSDRGGDPYGYTF. The CDR3 DNA follows: TGTGCCAGCAGTGATCGGGGGGGGGACCCCTATGGCTACACCTTC.